These T cell receptor beta chains were read from a single sample in a study of OX40 agonist ivuxolimab in advanced cancers. Libraries were prepared by immunoSEQ multiplex PCR; TCRdb keeps only in-frame clonotypes and omits some of them. This table holds around 39,000 clones, roughly nine tenths found once. This material consisted of CD4+ or CD8+ T cells sorted from blood, taken in a trial of the OX40 agonist ivuxolimab. These receptors came from an adult with an advanced solid tumor such as melanoma, head and neck, liver or kidney cancer. The conserved cysteine and the conserved F or W are not part of the CDR3 here.

TRBV2	TRBJ2-4	ASRRDMLAKNIQY
TRBV18	TRBJ2-3	ASSPRSGEADTQY
TRBV11-2	TRBJ1-1	ASSQRRPNSRGVAF
TRBV7-9	TRBJ2-1	ASSLEPGLNEQF
TRBV5-4	TRBJ1-2	ASSLDLKGPYGYT
TRBV7-8	TRBJ2-7	ASRLAGGPGNEQY
TRBV5-1	TRBJ2-3	ASSFQSSTDTQY
TRBV7-2	TRBJ1-3	ASSLEYTGSGNTIY
TRBV11-3	TRBJ1-1	ASSLGHVNTEAF
TRBV19	TRBJ2-1	ASSISSGSSYNEQF
TRBV7-8	TRBJ1-5	ASSLEVGLYSNQPQH
TRBV7-9	TRBJ2-1	ASGLTAGMDNEQF
TRBV11-1	TRBJ2-1	ASSLISRDTLSSYNEQF
TRBV4-1	TRBJ2-3	ASSQYRGRTDTQY